This T cell receptor (beta chain) was profiled in a study of molecular identifiers for immune sequencing clone quantification. Turning to this clonotype: A much larger clone differs from this one at a single base, so this may be a read error.

Naive CD8 T cells were FACS-sorted by CD8+CD4-CCR7+CD45RA+ markers. The CDR3 extends over 17 amino acids. In germline, CDR1 is MGHRA, CDR2 YSYEKL. The ends were cut back, 3 bases at V and 4 bases at J, with 22 bases in the middle. In TCRdb, the PCR reads were re-called with MiXCR into one record per CDR3 protein. The sample lists some 41,000 distinct CDR3 sequences, 24% occurring once. This receptor was obtained from a human donor in good health. Some libraries in this study had Jurkat cell RNA spiked in. This chain joins TRBV4-1 and TRBJ2-7; no clear D gene. Sequencing input: naive CD8+ T cells from blood, with Jurkat cell RNA spiked in. The subset is: FACS-sorted CD8+CD4-CCR7+CD45RA+ naive T cells. CDR3 loop: CASSQIHRPSTRYEQYF. The CDR3 coding sequence is TGCGCCAGCAGCCAGATACACAGACCATCAACCCGGTACGAGCAGTACTTC.